This T cell receptor beta chain derives from a study of T cell responses to AZD1222 COVID-19 vaccine (dated by TCRdb to the early 2020s). Study-wide context: TCR sequencing covered fewer than 250 trial participants: some 210 given two doses of AZD1222 and 26 given two doses of MenACWY control vaccine. Trial participants were enrolled by age into 18-55, 56-69 and 70-plus year subgroups, with approximately 150, 30 and 60 TCR-sequenced participants respectively.

This clone was picked up one time. Its binding antigen is unknown. It has no much larger one-base neighbor in the sample; base qualities were not kept. The CDR3 has 17 amino acids, counting the end cysteine and phenylalanine. The CDR3 DNA has 51 bases and is translated from base 1. Based on the germline V gene (reference sequence), the CDR1 and CDR2 sequences are LGHDT and YNNKEL. Germline trimming: 1 base from V, 5 bases from J; junction bases outside gene matches: 12. Results and caveats for the whole study, not just this receptor: CD4 TCRs associated with the vaccine covered the entire spike protein, and the dominant responses were in regions 160-218 and 743-854. Because no day 14 peak-response samples were available, repertoires were characterized only after the peak T cell response. Spike-specific TCR breadth and depth rose significantly after two AZD1222 doses compared with day 0 and with MenACWY recipients. Conclusions about previously exposed vaccinees were limited because only a handful of AZD1222 recipients were SARS-CoV-2 seropositive at baseline. Nearly half of unique spike-specific TCRs reportedly recognized epitopes outside regions mutated in the B.1.351 and B.1.1.7 variants. Participants were mostly white British, with more females than males. The authors suggested clonal diversity may have been underestimated. In the small 56-69-year group, the increase in depth fell short of significance, most likely because of low power.

According to the study, the label for this sample's time point signals: about 28 days (+/-7) after the second vaccine dose. AZD1222 recipients with second doses at about 4 weeks or about 12 weeks were pooled, because spike-specific TCR depth and breadth did not differ between schedules. The vaccinee samples were drawn from two UK trials, COV001 and COV002, one of which was a single-blind randomized controlled phase 2/3 trial testing AZD1222 (ChAdOx1 nCoV-19) in healthy adults. Trial participant PBMC samples were collected at day 0 and day 28 after the second dose for TCRbeta chain sequencing. The CDR3 regions of human TCRbeta chains were analyzed by immunosequencing. On the study's bioinformatics: Repertoire TCRs were checked for matches against a reference library of SARS-CoV-2-specific TCRs that had been generated using the MIRA antigen-specificity platform. Breadth meant the fraction of unique TCRs that were SARS-CoV-2-associated, whereas depth meant the fraction of total T cells that were SARS-CoV-2-associated. Using the MIRA data, every spike-specific TCR was mapped to the spike region that the TCR reacted to and assigned to either a CD4 or a CD8 class. Log10-transformed breadth and depth values were compared by one-way ANOVA with Sidak's multiple comparisons tests. TCRdb obtained this table from immuneACCESS and retained in-frame rearrangements with V and J assigned. These tables miss some clones; where compared with another copy, unresolved V genes account for less than half of the shortfall, and the remainder is unexplained. V and J calls and clone size are copied from that table; D and trimming were computed from the DNA. The sample data list approximately 160,000 clones, and about 90% of these were observed just once. Less than 1.3% of the sample rests with the top ten.

The source is an adult who received the AZD1222 COVID-19 vaccine. The sequences come from peripheral blood, collected 28 days after the second AZD1222 dose. Here the chain combines TRBV3-1 (or the pseudogene TRBV3-2) and TRBJ2-7, and TRBD1 aligns with 9 junction nucleotides. The DNA sequence is as follows: TGTGCCAGCAGCCAAGCCCCCGGACAGGGGTCCCTCGACGAGCAGTACTTC. The encoded protein is CASSQAPGQGSLDEQYF.